These T cell receptor beta chains were read from a single sample in a study of T-cell reconstitution after alpha-beta-depleted transplantation in children. TCRdb re-called the PCR reads through MiXCR, storing one row per CDR3 protein. The sample yields more than 200,000 distinct CDR3 sequences, about 26% seen once. Sample: PBMCs, taken before TCRalphabeta/CD19-depleted stem cell transplant. The receptor source for this set is a girl aged 2 to 9 with Fanconi anemia, due to receive a stem cell transplant. Both conserved end residues are part of each CDR3. A D gene is named only where the DNA matches it firmly. Only some rows state a clone size, as once, few, many or a class for expanded clones.

d_gene: TRBD2; j_gene: TRBJ2-1; v_gene: TRBV13; abundance: .; len: 14; CDR3nt: TGTGCCAGCAGGAATTGGGAGGGAGTATTTGAGCAGTTCTTC; CDR3aa: CASRNWEGVFEQFF
d_gene: TRBD1; j_gene: TRBJ2-5; v_gene: TRBV29-1; abundance: once; len: 13; CDR3nt: TGCAGCGTTGGGGACAGGGAGAGGGAGACCCAGTACTTC; CDR3aa: CSVGDRERETQYF
d_gene: TRBD2; j_gene: TRBJ2-7; v_gene: TRBV2; abundance: .; len: 17; CDR3nt: TGTGCCAGCAGGCAAGGAGGACTAGCGGGAGTAACCTACGAGCAGTACTTC; CDR3aa: CASRQGGLAGVTYEQYF
d_gene: .; j_gene: TRBJ2-7; v_gene: TRBV19; abundance: .; len: 15; CDR3nt: TGTGCCAGTAGTATAGGCTGGGACAACTCCTACGAGCAGTACTTC; CDR3aa: CASSIGWDNSYEQYF
d_gene: .; j_gene: TRBJ1-2; v_gene: TRBV12-3/TRBV12-4; abundance: many; len: 14; CDR3nt: TGTGCCAGCAGTTTCACCTCCTCTTTTTATGGCTACACCTTC; CDR3aa: CASSFTSSFYGYTF
d_gene: TRBD2; j_gene: TRBJ2-1; v_gene: TRBV11-2; abundance: many; len: 15; CDR3nt: TGTGCCAGCGGCAAACTAGCGGGGGTATACAATGAGCAGTTCTTC; CDR3aa: CASGKLAGVYNEQFF
d_gene: .; j_gene: TRBJ1-3; v_gene: TRBV9; abundance: .; len: 15; CDR3nt: TGTGCCAGCAGCGTAGCAGGGGTTTCTGGAAACACCATATATTTT; CDR3aa: CASSVAGVSGNTIYF
d_gene: .; j_gene: TRBJ2-1; v_gene: TRBV7-2; abundance: many; len: 12; CDR3nt: TGTGCCAGCAGCTTAGCGGTCAATGAGCAGTTCTTC; CDR3aa: CASSLAVNEQFF
d_gene: TRBD1; j_gene: TRBJ1-2; v_gene: TRBV20-1; abundance: .; len: 13; CDR3nt: TGCAGTGCCGCCGGACAGGCGTTCGAAGGCTACACCTTC; CDR3aa: CSAAGQAFEGYTF
d_gene: .; j_gene: TRBJ2-5; v_gene: TRBV12-3/TRBV12-4; abundance: many; len: 13; CDR3nt: TGTGCCAGCAGTAGTAGTATACAAGAAACCCAGTACTTC; CDR3aa: CASSSSIQETQYF
d_gene: .; j_gene: TRBJ1-1; v_gene: TRBV5-1; abundance: .; len: 14; CDR3nt: TGCGCCAGCAGCTTGGCGTGGGGGGCCCCTGAAGCTTTCTTT; CDR3aa: CASSLAWGAPEAFF
d_gene: .; j_gene: TRBJ2-2; v_gene: TRBV27; abundance: .; len: 12; CDR3nt: TGTGCCAGCAACAGTAGGACCGGGGAGCTGTTTTTT; CDR3aa: CASNSRTGELFF
d_gene: .; j_gene: TRBJ2-5; v_gene: TRBV6-5; abundance: many; len: 15; CDR3nt: TGTGCCAGCAGTTTAGTCTCAGGGGTACAAGAGACCCAGTACTTC; CDR3aa: CASSLVSGVQETQYF
d_gene: .; j_gene: TRBJ1-5; v_gene: TRBV20-1; abundance: many; len: 14; CDR3nt: TGCAGTGCTAGTCGGACGGCTAGCAATCAGCCCCAGCATTTT; CDR3aa: CSASRTASNQPQHF
d_gene: .; j_gene: TRBJ2-2; v_gene: TRBV6-1; abundance: few; len: 16; CDR3nt: TGTGCCAGCAGTGCCTCCTCACCACAGGTTTCCGGGGAGCTGTTTTTT; CDR3aa: CASSASSPQVSGELFF
d_gene: TRBD1; j_gene: TRBJ2-5; v_gene: TRBV28; abundance: few; len: 15; CDR3nt: TGTGCCAGCAGTTTCCCAAGACAGGGGACAGAGACCCAGTACTTC; CDR3aa: CASSFPRQGTETQYF
d_gene: .; j_gene: TRBJ2-7; v_gene: TRBV29-1; abundance: many; len: 13; CDR3nt: TGCAGCGTTTCGTTTACCTCAGCCTACGAGCAGTACTTC; CDR3aa: CSVSFTSAYEQYF
d_gene: TRBD1; j_gene: TRBJ2-7; v_gene: TRBV29-1; abundance: .; len: 16; CDR3nt: TGCAGCGTTGAAGGACTTTCATCCGGGACAGGATACGAGCAGTACTTC; CDR3aa: CSVEGLSSGTGYEQYF
d_gene: .; j_gene: TRBJ2-1; v_gene: TRBV20-1; abundance: many; len: 14; CDR3nt: TGCAGTGCTAGGTCATTTGCGGCCTACAATGAGCAGTTCTTC; CDR3aa: CSARSFAAYNEQFF
d_gene: .; j_gene: TRBJ2-2; v_gene: TRBV20-1; abundance: .; len: 12; CDR3nt: TGCAGTGCTAGACGGTATGCCGGGGAGCTGTTTTTT; CDR3aa: CSARRYAGELFF
d_gene: .; j_gene: TRBJ2-2; v_gene: TRBV2; abundance: .; len: 15; CDR3nt: TGTGCCAGCAGATACAGGGTCTTAGTCACCGGGGAGCTGTTTTTT; CDR3aa: CASRYRVLVTGELFF
d_gene: TRBD2; j_gene: TRBJ2-1; v_gene: TRBV7-2; abundance: .; len: 16; CDR3nt: TGTGCCAGCAGCTGGAGACTAGCGGGGGCGTACAATGAGCAGTTCTTC; CDR3aa: CASSWRLAGAYNEQFF
d_gene: TRBD1; j_gene: TRBJ2-7; v_gene: TRBV10-3; abundance: many; len: 14; CDR3nt: TGTGCCATCAGGCCGGGACAGATCTCCTACGAGCAGTACTTC; CDR3aa: CAIRPGQISYEQYF
d_gene: .; j_gene: TRBJ1-2; v_gene: TRBV6-1; abundance: many; len: 16; CDR3nt: TGTGCCAGCATCCATGGGAGGCCTTCAATTGGCTATGGCTACACCTTC; CDR3aa: CASIHGRPSIGYGYTF
d_gene: .; j_gene: TRBJ1-2; v_gene: TRBV6-4; abundance: .; len: 15; CDR3nt: TGTGCCAGCAGTGATCAGGACCGGGGAAACTATGGCTACACCTTC; CDR3aa: CASSDQDRGNYGYTF
d_gene: TRBD1; j_gene: TRBJ2-7; v_gene: TRBV13; abundance: many; len: 16; CDR3nt: TGTGCCAGCAGCTTAAGTATGACAGGGGATCAGTACGAGCAGTACTTC; CDR3aa: CASSLSMTGDQYEQYF